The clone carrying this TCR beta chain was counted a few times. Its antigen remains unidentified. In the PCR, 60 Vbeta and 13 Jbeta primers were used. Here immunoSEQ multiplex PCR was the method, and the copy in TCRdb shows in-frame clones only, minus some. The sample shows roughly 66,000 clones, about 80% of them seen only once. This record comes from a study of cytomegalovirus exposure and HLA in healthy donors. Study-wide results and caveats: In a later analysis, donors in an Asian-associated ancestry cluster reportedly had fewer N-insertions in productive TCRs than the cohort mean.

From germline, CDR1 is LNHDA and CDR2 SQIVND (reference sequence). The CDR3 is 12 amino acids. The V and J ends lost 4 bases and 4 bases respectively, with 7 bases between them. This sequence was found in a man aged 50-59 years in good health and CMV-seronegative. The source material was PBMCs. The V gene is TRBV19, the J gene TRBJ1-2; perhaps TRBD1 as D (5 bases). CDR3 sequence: CASSSGGYGYTF. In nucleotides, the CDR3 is TGTGCCAGTAGTAGCGGGGGCTATGGCTACACCTTC.